The 12 T cell receptor beta chains below come from one sample, sequenced in a study of neurological immune-mediated disorders (dated by TCRdb to between 2017 and 2020). The receptor library was made with 5' RACE. The instrument was an Illumina HiSeq 2500. TCRdb reran the public reads through fastp at Q25 and MiXCR, keeping productive beta chains. Duplicate CDR3 protein sequences are folded into a single record with the most common DNA and genes. In this sample the table shows 65,000 to 85,000 distinct CDR3 sequences, 2.5% to 4% of which occur a single time. The top ten clones comprise 4% to 6.5% of the sample. The sequenced material came from PBMCs. These receptors were taken from a woman aged 50 to 60 with multiple sclerosis.

This clonotype has ten or more counts. The gene calls are TRBV20-1 and TRBJ2-3, with 9 bases matching TRBD2. The CDR3 sequence is 14 residues long. The trim removed 5 bases at V and 5 bases at J, leaving 8 bases unmatched. CDR1 and CDR2 (germline): DFQATT, SNEGSKA (reference sequence). The CDR3 DNA reads as TGCAGTGCTCCTATAGCGGGAGCTCAAGATACGCAGTATTTT. This codes for CSAPIAGAQDTQYF.

Many counts were recorded for this clonotype. The chain carries TRBV6-2 or TRBV6-3 and TRBJ2-7; the match to TRBD1 covers 8 bases. The CDR3 length is 14 residues. The germline gives CDR1 MNHEY, CDR2 SVGEGT. V gave up 3 bases and J gave up 0 bases; unmatched junction bases: 1. The CDR3, as DNA: TGTGCCAGCAGTTATGGACAGGGCTCCTACGAGCAGTACTTC. Amino acid sequence: CASSYGQGSYEQYF.

This clonotype was recorded many times. This sequence joins TRBV20-1 and TRBJ2-1, with 7 bases matching TRBD2. The length of the CDR3 is 12 residues. The V gene end was trimmed by 3 bases and the J gene end by 15 bases; junction bases not matched to a gene: 11. Germline CDR1 is DFQATT and CDR2 is SNEGSKA (reference sequence). The CDR3 sequence: CSASLSSGTTFF. For the CDR3, the DNA is TGCAGTGCTAGTCTTTCCAGCGGGACTACGTTCTTC.

This clonotype was detected ten times or more. The V gene is TRBV7-9, the J gene TRBJ1-1; D call uncertain. The ends were cut back, 0 bases at V and 1 base at J, with 9 bases in the middle. Germline assignment: CDR1 SEHNR and CDR2 FQNEAQ (reference sequence). This CDR3 has 15 amino acids. This CDR3 reads CASSLAKAGNTEAFF. As DNA, the CDR3 is TGTGCCAGCAGCTTAGCGAAGGCTGGGAACACTGAAGCTTTCTTT.

At least ten counts were recorded for this clonotype. The chain couples TRBV5-6 to TRBJ1-1; the match to TRBD1 covers 7 bases. V shed 5 bases and J 2 bases; nucleotides not matched to a gene: 6. The germline V gene has CDR1 SGHDT and CDR2 YYEEEE. This CDR3 is 14 amino acids long. CDR3 loop: CASREQGLNTEAFF. CDR3 nucleotides: TGTGCCAGCAGGGAACAGGGGCTTAACACTGAAGCTTTCTTT.

There are many counts of this clonotype. The rearrangement joins TRBV27 to TRBJ1-2; D is perhaps TRBD1 (5 bases). The germline V gene has CDR1 MNHEY and CDR2 SMNVEV (reference sequence). The CDR3 consists of 14 residues. Between the trimmed V and J ends, which lost 0 bases and 4 bases, there was a span of 9 bases. The CDR3 region is CASSLSGTIYGYTF. The CDR3 DNA reads TGTGCCAGCAGTTTATCGGGGACCATCTATGGCTACACCTTC.

This clonotype was counted ten times or more. The V gene is TRBV20-1, the J gene TRBJ2-5, with 9 nucleotides matching TRBD2. The CDR3 is 15 residues long. Germline V gene sequence: CDR1 DFQATT, CDR2 SNEGSKA (reference sequence). Trimming took 2 bases from V and 5 from J; bases not matched to a gene: 9. The CDR3 region is CSARPGGLAEETQYF. The DNA of the CDR3 is TGCAGTGCTAGACCCGGGGGACTAGCAGAGGAGACCCAGTACTTC.

The sample holds many counts of this clonotype. The chain is built from TRBV7-7 and TRBJ2-7, with a weak D call TRBD2 (6 bases). This CDR3 has 13 residues. Trimming took off 5 bases at V and 6 bases at J, with 14 bases between the two ends. Looked up from germline, CDR1 is SSHAT and CDR2 is FNYEAQ (reference sequence). The CDR3 DNA reads TGTGCCAGCAGCCCGACGACTAGGACCGAGCAGTACTTC. The encoded protein is CASSPTTRTEQYF.

Many counts were recorded for this clonotype. In nucleotides, the CDR3 is TGCAGTGCTAGTGGTAACAACAATGAGCAGTTCTTC. Its translation: CSASGNNNEQFF. J is TRBJ2-1 and V is TRBV20-1; D remains unclear. V lost 3 bases, J lost 5 bases, and 8 bases lay in between. This CDR3 is 12 amino acids long. Germline V gives CDR1 DFQATT, CDR2 SNEGSKA (reference sequence).

This clonotype came up many times. The chain has TRBV7-2 and TRBJ2-5; 7 nucleotides agree with TRBD1. This CDR3 has 14 residues. The trim removed 5 bases at V and 1 base at J, leaving 4 bases unmatched. Germline loops: CDR1 SGHTA, CDR2 FQGNSA. DNA for the CDR3: TGTGCCAGCAGCATCGGACAGGCCCAAGAGACCCAGTACTTC. It codes for CASSIGQAQETQYF.

This clonotype was found many times. V is TRBV20-1 and J is TRBJ1-2, with no clear D. Deletions cut 0 bases from V and 8 bases from J, with 10 bases between. The CDR3 runs 12 residues. Germline-derived CDR1 and CDR2 are DFQATT and SNEGSKA (reference sequence). The CDR3 sequence is CSARDSAGGYTF. CDR3 in DNA: TGCAGTGCTAGAGATTCGGCGGGGGGCTACACCTTC.

V and J are TRBV20-1 and TRBJ1-1, with 8 nucleotides matching TRBD1. Trimming took 6 bases from V and 8 from J; bases not matched to a gene: 23. CDR1 is DFQATT, CDR2 SNEGSKA, per germline (reference sequence). The CDR3 length is 17 residues. The CDR3 is CSAFGQGSPLSQVEAFF. Written as DNA, the CDR3 is TGCAGTGCCTTCGGACAGGGAAGTCCCCTTAGCCAAGTCGAAGCTTTCTTT.